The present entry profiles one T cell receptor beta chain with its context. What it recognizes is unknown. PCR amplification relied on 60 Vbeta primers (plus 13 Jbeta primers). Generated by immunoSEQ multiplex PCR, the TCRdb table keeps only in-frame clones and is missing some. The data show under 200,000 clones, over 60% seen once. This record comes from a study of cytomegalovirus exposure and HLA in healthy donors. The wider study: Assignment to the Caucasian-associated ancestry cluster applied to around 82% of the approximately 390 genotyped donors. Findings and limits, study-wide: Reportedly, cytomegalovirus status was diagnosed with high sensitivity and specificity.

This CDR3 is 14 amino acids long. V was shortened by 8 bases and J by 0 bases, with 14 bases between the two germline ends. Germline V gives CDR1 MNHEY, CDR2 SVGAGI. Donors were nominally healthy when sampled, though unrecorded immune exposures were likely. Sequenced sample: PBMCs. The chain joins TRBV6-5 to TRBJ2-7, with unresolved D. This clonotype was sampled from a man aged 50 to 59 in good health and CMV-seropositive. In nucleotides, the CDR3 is TGTGCCAGCTCAGGAACTTACAGCTCCTACGAGCAGTACTTC. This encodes CASSGTYSSYEQYF.